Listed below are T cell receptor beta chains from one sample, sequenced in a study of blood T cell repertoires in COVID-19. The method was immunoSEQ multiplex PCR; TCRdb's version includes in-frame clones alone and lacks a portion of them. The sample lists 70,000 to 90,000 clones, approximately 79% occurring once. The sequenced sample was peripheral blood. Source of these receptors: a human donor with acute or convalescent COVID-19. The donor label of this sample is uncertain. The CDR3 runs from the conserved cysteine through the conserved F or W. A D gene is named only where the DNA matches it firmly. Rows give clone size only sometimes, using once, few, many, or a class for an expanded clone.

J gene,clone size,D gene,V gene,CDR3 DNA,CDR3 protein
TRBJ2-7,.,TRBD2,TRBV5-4,TGTGCCAGCAGCGCACCGGGACTACCGGGGGAGCAGTACTTC,CASSAPGLPGEQYF
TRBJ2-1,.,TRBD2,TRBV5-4,TGTGCCAGCAGCTCGGGACTAGCGGGAGGTCGGGAGCAGTTCTTC,CASSSGLAGGREQFF
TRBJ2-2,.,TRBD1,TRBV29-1,TGCAGCGTCAGAGGGACAGGGAGATTTGGGACCGGGGAGCTGTTTTTT,CSVRGTGRFGTGELFF
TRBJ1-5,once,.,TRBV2,TGTGCCAGCAGATTGGGGCCAGGGGTGTTAAGTCAGCCCCAGCATTTT,CASRLGPGVLSQPQHF
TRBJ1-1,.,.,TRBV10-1,TGCGCCCCCAGTGTGGGGGGGATTGGCACTGAAGCTTTCTTT,CAPSVGGIGTEAFF
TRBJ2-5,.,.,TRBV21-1,TGTGCCAGCAGCAACCCTCATTTCGGGCAAAGGGGGCAAGAGACCCAGTACTTC,CASSNPHFGQRGQETQYF
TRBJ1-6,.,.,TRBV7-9,TGTGCCAGCAGCTTCGAAGGGATCGGGGATTCACCCCTCCACTTT,CASSFEGIGDSPLHF
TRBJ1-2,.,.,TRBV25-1,TGTGCCAGCGGGGGGGTATTTTGGGGCTACACCTTC,CASGGVFWGYTF
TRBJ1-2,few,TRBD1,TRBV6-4,TGTGCCAGCAGGCAGACAGGGGGCGCTTCCTATGGCTACACCTTC,CASRQTGGASYGYTF
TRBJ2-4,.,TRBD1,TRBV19,TGTGCCAGTAGTATACAGGGGGCAGCCAAAAACATTCAGTACTTC,CASSIQGAAKNIQYF
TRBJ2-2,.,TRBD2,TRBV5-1,TGCGCCAGCAGCTGGACTAGCGTCCCTCCCGGGGAGCTGTTTTTT,CASSWTSVPPGELFF
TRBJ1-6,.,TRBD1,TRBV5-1,TGCGCCAGCAGCATACAGGGGGGCGCAAGCTATTCACCCCTCCACTTT,CASSIQGGASYSPLHF
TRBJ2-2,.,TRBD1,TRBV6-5,TGTGCCAGCAGTTACACCGGGACAGGAATCGGCGGGGAGCTGTTTTTT,CASSYTGTGIGGELFF
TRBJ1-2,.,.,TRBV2,TGTGCCGGGGTGCGGGACAACTATGGCTACACCTTC,CAGVRDNYGYTF
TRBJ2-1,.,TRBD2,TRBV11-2,TGTGCCAGCAGCTTAGCAGTGGGTAGCGGGGGCCGTTACAATGAGCAGTTCTTC,CASSLAVGSGGRYNEQFF
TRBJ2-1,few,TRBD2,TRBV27,TGTGCCAGCAGTTGGTTAGGACTAGCGGACAATGAGCAGTTCTTC,CASSWLGLADNEQFF
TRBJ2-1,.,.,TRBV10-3,TGTGCCATCAGTGAGTCTCCTAGCGCGCCCTACAATGAGCAGTTCTTC,CAISESPSAPYNEQFF
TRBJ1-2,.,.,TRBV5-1,TGCGCCAGCAGCTTGGGGGACATCTATGGCTACACCTTC,CASSLGDIYGYTF
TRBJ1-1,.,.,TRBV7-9,TGTGCCAGCACCTCTTGGACTGGGAACACTGAAGCTTTCTTT,CASTSWTGNTEAFF
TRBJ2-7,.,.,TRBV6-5,TGTGCCAGCATATCCGGGACAACGACCTACGAGCAGTACTTC,CASISGTTTYEQYF
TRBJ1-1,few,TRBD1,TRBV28,TGTGCCAGCGGGTTGGACAGGCGGAACACTGAAGCTTTCTTT,CASGLDRRNTEAFF
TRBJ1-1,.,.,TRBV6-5,TGTGCCAGCAGTACCTACACGGAGGGTGAAGCTTTCTTT,CASSTYTEGEAFF
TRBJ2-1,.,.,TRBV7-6,TGTGCCAGCAGCTTAGGGCACAAGAATGAGCAGTTCTTC,CASSLGHKNEQFF
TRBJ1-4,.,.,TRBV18,TGTGCCAGCTCTCGCCAACGGGAGGCTTATGAAAAACTGTTTTTT,CASSRQREAYEKLFF
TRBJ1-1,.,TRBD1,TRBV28,TGTGCCATCTACGACAGGGACGACACTGAAGCTTTCTTT,CAIYDRDDTEAFF
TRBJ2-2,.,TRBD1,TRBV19,TGTGCCAGTAGTATAGGGACGGGACAGCAAACCGGGGAGCTGTTTTTT,CASSIGTGQQTGELFF
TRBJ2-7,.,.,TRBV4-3,TGCGCCAGCAGCCAGATCGGCCAGGGACTCTACGAGCAGTACTTC,CASSQIGQGLYEQYF
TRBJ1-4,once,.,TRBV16,TGTGCCAGCAGCCAATCGAGAGGGCCCAATGAAAAACTGTTTTTT,CASSQSRGPNEKLFF
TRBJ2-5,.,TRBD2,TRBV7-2,TGTGCCAGCAGCTCCCTGACTAGCGGGATTCGGACCCAGTACTTC,CASSSLTSGIRTQYF